A single sample is the source of the 30 T cell receptor beta chains below, sequenced in a study of shared clonotypes between healthy human individuals. Generated by immunoSEQ multiplex PCR, the TCRdb table keeps only in-frame clones and is missing some. This sample has some 1,900,000 clones, with about 95% found just once. Terminally differentiated effector memory CD45RA+ cells were left out of the naive CD8 fraction, which was CD45RO-negative and positively selected for CCR7. Sample: naive CD8+ T cells sorted from blood. All receptors derive from a man aged 18-30 years in good health.

The V and J genes are TRBV27 and TRBJ2-7, with 11 bases that match TRBD2. This CDR3 has 16 residues. Germline CDR1 reads MNHEY; CDR2 reads SMNVEV (reference sequence). The junction had 8 bases not matched to a gene; V was cut back by 5 bases and J by 2 bases. The CDR3 DNA is TGTGCCAGCAGTCCTAGAACTAGCGGGAGTGCCTACGAGCAGTACTTC. Translating gives CASSPRTSGSAYEQYF.

In this sample, this clone turned up once. The genes are TRBV7-9 and TRBJ2-2, with D unresolved. With 5 bases removed from V and 4 bases from J, the gap between germline ends came to 8 bases. This CDR3 is 13 amino acids long. Germline CDR1 reads SEHNR; CDR2 reads FQNEAQ (reference sequence). Here the CDR3 DNA reads TGTGCCAGCAGCCGATACAGCACCGGGGAGCTGTTTTTT. It specifies CASSRYSTGELFF.

This clone was recorded a few times. The V call is TRBV11-2, the J call TRBJ1-6; 7 positions match TRBD1. The CDR3 length is 15 residues. The germline gives CDR1 SGHAT, CDR2 FQNNGV. J was trimmed by 5 bases and V by 1 base; bases with no gene match: 2. The CDR3, as DNA: TGTGCCAGCAGCTTAGCGGGACAGAATAATTCACCCCTCCACTTT. This encodes CASSLAGQNNSPLHF. Together with reference TRBV11-2 and TRBJ1-6, the CDR3 gives the full variable domain: EAGVAQSPRYKIIEKRQSVAFWCNPISGHATLYWYQQILGQGPKLLIQFQNNGVVDDSQLPKDRFSAERLKGVDSTLKIQPAKLEDSAVYLCASSLAGQNNSPLHFGNGTRLTVT.

In its sample, this clone was seen once. V usage is TRBV5-8 and J usage is TRBJ1-3; D gene unclear. The V and J ends lost 6 bases and 1 base respectively, with 11 bases between them. Per the germline V gene, CDR1 is SGHTS and CDR2 is YDEGEE. This CDR3 comprises 14 residues. The CDR3 spells CASIEDGSGNTIYF. The CDR3 DNA reads TGTGCCAGCATTGAGGACGGATCTGGAAACACCATATATTTT.

The CDR3 spells CASKDGNFYNEQFF. DNA for the CDR3: TGTGCCAGCAAGGACGGGAATTTCTACAATGAGCAGTTCTTC. This rearrangement joins TRBV6-5 to TRBJ2-1; perhaps TRBD2 as D (5 bases). The V and J ends lost 7 bases and 3 bases respectively, with 13 bases between them. Germline CDR1 and CDR2: MNHEY and SVGAGI. The CDR3 spans 14 residues.

The chain joins TRBV5-6 to TRBJ1-6, with TRBD1 matching over 12 bases. The V and J ends lost 4 bases and 4 bases, in that order; junction bases with no gene match: 9. From germline, CDR1 is SGHDT and CDR2 YYEEEE. The length of the CDR3 is 18 residues. The CDR3 nucleotides are TGTGCCAGCAGCAGCCGGGACAGGGGGCATCATTATAATTCACCCCTCCACTTT. Translating it yields CASSSRDRGHHYNSPLHF. The variable domain in full, completed from reference TRBV5-6 and TRBJ1-6, reads DAGVTQSPTHLIKTRGQQVTLRCSPKSGHDTVSWYQQALGQGPQFIFQYYEEEERQRGNFPDRFSGHQFPNYSSELNVNALLLGDSALYLCASSSRDRGHHYNSPLHFGNGTRLTVT.

The V call is TRBV29-1, the J call TRBJ2-1; the match to TRBD1 covers 7 bases. V gave up 7 bases and J gave up 0 bases; unmatched junction bases: 6. Germline-derived CDR1 and CDR2 are SQVTM and ANQGSEA. The CDR3 extends over 14 amino acids. The CDR3 nucleotides are TGCAGCGCAGTAGGGGACAGCTCCTACAATGAGCAGTTCTTC. Residues: CSAVGDSSYNEQFF.

At least ten counts were recorded for this clone. This CDR3 is also generated by other DNA sequences in the sample. V is TRBV7-9 and J is TRBJ2-7; D gene uncertain. V was trimmed by 3 bases and J by 1 base, leaving 1 base between them. CDR1 and CDR2 (germline): SEHNR, FQNEAQ (reference sequence). The CDR3 runs to 11 residues. As DNA, the CDR3 is TGTGCCAGCAGCTTTTCCTACGAGCAGTACTTC. Its protein product is CASSFSYEQYF.

This rearrangement joins TRBV20-1 to TRBJ2-7, with TRBD2 identical over 7 bases. From germline, CDR1 is DFQATT and CDR2 SNEGSKA (reference sequence). Germline trimming cut 3 bases from V and 5 bases from J; bases unmatched to any gene: 1. The CDR3 length is 11 residues. The CDR3 DNA follows: TGCAGTGCTAGCGCGGGGGACGAGCAGTACTTC. As protein: CSASAGDEQYF.

The chain joins TRBV19 to TRBJ2-1; D might be TRBD2 (7 bases). The CDR3 extends over 15 amino acids. The V gene's germline CDR1 is LNHDA and CDR2 SQIVND (reference sequence). Trimming cost V 5 bases and J 9 bases, with 20 bases left between them. The CDR3 nucleotides read TGTGCCAGTAGTCTGGGAGGGGGGGCGGTTATTGAGCAGTTCTTC. Translating it yields CASSLGGGAVIEQFF.

The V call is TRBV4-1, the J call TRBJ1-2; D possibly corresponds to TRBD1 (5 bases). The CDR3 consists of 17 residues. The germline V gene has CDR1 MGHRA and CDR2 YSYEKL. V lost 4 bases, J lost 3 bases, and 21 bases lay in between. This CDR3 is CASSPVLWGPGDYGYTF. CDR3 DNA: TGCGCCAGCAGCCCGGTACTCTGGGGACCCGGGGACTATGGCTACACCTTC.

As regards this clone: Within the sample, other DNA sequences also encode this same CDR3. This rearrangement joins TRBV30 to TRBJ1-1, with D hard to call. Per germline, CDR1 GTSNPN and CDR2 SVGIG (reference sequence). The CDR3 covers 12 residues. Between the trimmed V and J ends, which lost 1 base and 1 base, there was a span of 4 bases. The CDR3 DNA is TGTGCCTGGAGTGAAGGGAACACTGAAGCTTTCTTT. It yields the protein CAWSEGNTEAFF.

CDR3 DNA sequence: TGTGCCAGCACCATACCCCTCGAGCAGTACTTC. Protein sequence: CASTIPLEQYF. The chain carries TRBV28 and TRBJ2-7, with D uncertain. Germline V CDR1 and CDR2: MDHEN, SYDVKM. Trimming removed 7 bases from V and 6 bases from J, with 10 bases in between. This CDR3 has 11 residues.

The V and J genes are TRBV7-9 and TRBJ1-6; D might be TRBD1 (6 bases). This CDR3 is 16 amino acids long. Germline V gene data show CDR1 as SEHNR and CDR2 as FQNEAQ (reference sequence). Trimming pared 6 bases from V and 7 bases from J, leaving 19 bases between. This chain's CDR3 is CASRLWDGTRNSPLHF. DNA of the CDR3: TGTGCCAGCAGGCTATGGGACGGGACACGGAATTCACCCCTCCACTTT.

This sequence joins TRBV5-1 and TRBJ1-2; D gene unclear. Germline-derived CDR1 and CDR2 are SGHRS and YFSETQ. The CDR3 is 13 residues long. The germline V and J ends were trimmed by 4 bases and 8 bases, with 15 bases remaining between them. This CDR3 is CASSTDGLAGYTF. The DNA of the CDR3 is TGCGCCAGCAGCACAGACGGACTAGCGGGCTACACCTTC.

The chain couples TRBV6-5 to TRBJ2-7; 7 nucleotides line up with TRBD2. The CDR3 totals 12 residues. V was clipped by 4 bases and J by 6 bases; unmatched bases: 3. Germline CDR1 is MNHEY and CDR2 is SVGAGI. The CDR3 loop is CASSSGLVEQYF. The CDR3 bases are TGTGCCAGCAGTTCCGGACTAGTCGAGCAGTACTTC.

V is TRBV7-9 and J is TRBJ2-1, with 14 bases aligning to TRBD2. Per germline, CDR1 SEHNR and CDR2 FQNEAQ (reference sequence). The CDR3 totals 18 residues. The V and J ends lost 6 bases and 0 bases, in that order; junction bases with no gene match: 7. CDR3 bases: TGTGCCAGCAGGCCCGGGACTAGCGGGGGCCACTCCTACAATGAGCAGTTCTTC. Translated: CASRPGTSGGHSYNEQFF.

The gene calls are TRBV7-2 and TRBJ1-3; D is perhaps TRBD1 (5 bases). The CDR3 consists of 15 residues. Germline V gene data show CDR1 as SGHTA and CDR2 as FQGNSA. V lost 1 base to trimming and J lost 0 bases, with 7 bases between them. This CDR3 reads CASSLDGGSGNTIYF. DNA for the CDR3: TGTGCCAGCAGCTTAGATGGGGGCTCTGGAAACACCATATATTTT.

CDR3 nucleotides: TGCGCCAGCAGCCAAGTGCGGGGGCAAGAGACCCAGTACTTC. This encodes CASSQVRGQETQYF. V is TRBV4-1 and J is TRBJ2-5; 7 nucleotides agree with TRBD2. Per germline, CDR1 MGHRA and CDR2 YSYEKL. The CDR3 extends over 14 amino acids. V shed 1 base and J 2 bases; nucleotides not matched to a gene: 1.

The rearrangement uses TRBV27 and TRBJ1-4, with 7 bases that match TRBD1. This CDR3 contains 14 residues. With 6 bases clipped from V and 7 bases from J, the junction kept 8 bases outside the gene matches. The germline gives CDR1 MNHEY, CDR2 SMNVEV (reference sequence). In DNA, the CDR3 is TGTGCCAGCAGCCGAACAGGGGCCGGTGAAAAACTGTTTTTT. Amino acids: CASSRTGAGEKLFF.

The count of this clone is one. V is TRBV6-5 and J is TRBJ2-3, with 9 bases fitting TRBD2. Germline CDR1 reads MNHEY; CDR2 reads SVGAGI. The CDR3 is 13 residues long. After removal of 10 bases from V and 1 base from J, the junction contained 3 bases not matched to a gene. CDR3 DNA: TGTGCCACCGCGGGGGGGGGCACAGATACGCAGTATTTT. Translated, it gives CATAGGGTDTQYF.

The chain combines TRBV9 with TRBJ2-1, with 7 positions matching TRBD2. This CDR3 is 16 amino acids long. The V and J ends lost 0 bases and 4 bases, in that order; junction bases with no gene match: 7. CDR1 and CDR2 from the germline V gene are SGDLS and YYNGEE. The CDR3 loop is CASSVDRGVTYNEQFF. In nucleotides, the CDR3 is TGTGCCAGCAGCGTAGACCGGGGGGTGACGTACAATGAGCAGTTCTTC.

The genes are TRBV2 and TRBJ2-6; D remains unclear. CDR1 and CDR2 from the germline V gene are SNHLY and FYNNEI. The CDR3 extends over 15 amino acids. Between the trimmed V and J ends, which lost 8 bases and 0 bases, there was a span of 11 bases. As DNA, the CDR3 is TGTGCCAGCGCTCCGGGTGACTCTGGGGCCAACGTCCTGACTTTC. Its translation is CASAPGDSGANVLTF.

CDR3 coding DNA: TGCAGCGTTGACATCCTTCGGGGGTTCGGGAACTATGGCTACACCTTC. Protein: CSVDILRGFGNYGYTF. V gene TRBV29-1 combines with J gene TRBJ1-2, with D possibly being TRBD1 (5 bases). The ends were cut back, 3 bases at V and 2 bases at J, with 19 bases in the middle. CDR1 is SQVTM, CDR2 ANQGSEA, per germline. This CDR3 comprises 16 residues. The variable domain in full, with the rest retrieved from reference TRBV29-1 and TRBJ1-2, is SAVISQKPSRDICQRGTSLTIQCQVDSQVTMMFWYRQQPGQSLTLIATANQGSEATYESGFVIDKFPISRPNLTFSTLTVSNMSPEDSSIYLCSVDILRGFGNYGYTFGSGTRLTVV.

The V gene is TRBV7-6, the J gene TRBJ2-1; D is unresolved. Germline loops: CDR1 SGHVS, CDR2 FNYEAQ. Trimming cost V 0 bases and J 4 bases, with 13 bases left between them. The CDR3 spans 16 residues. DNA of the CDR3: TGTGCCAGCAGCTTAGCGGTTTCTGGCTTATACAATGAGCAGTTCTTC. Its translation is CASSLAVSGLYNEQFF.

The rearrangement links TRBV6-5 to TRBJ2-1; 10 positions match TRBD2. CDR1 is MNHEY and CDR2 is SVGAGI in the germline V gene. The CDR3 covers 15 residues. After removal of 5 bases from V and 3 bases from J, the junction contained 4 bases not matched to a gene. CDR3: CASSPRTSGYNEQFF. The DNA for the CDR3 is TGTGCCAGCAGTCCCCGGACTAGCGGCTACAATGAGCAGTTCTTC.

The chain has TRBV6-5 and TRBJ2-3; TRBD1 agrees at 9 bases. Germline V lookup: CDR1 MNHEY, CDR2 SVGAGI. The J segment lost 4 bases and the V segment lost 2 bases, leaving 4 bases of the junction unmatched. CDR3 size: 15 residues. The CDR3 is CASSYADRGADTQYF. The CDR3 coding sequence is TGTGCCAGCAGTTACGCGGACAGGGGTGCAGATACGCAGTATTTT.

The chain employs TRBV2 and TRBJ2-7, with 11 bases aligning to TRBD2. The V and J ends lost 5 bases and 4 bases, in that order; junction bases with no gene match: 4. Germline assignment: CDR1 SNHLY and CDR2 FYNNEI. CDR3 length equals 14 residues. The DNA of the CDR3 is TGTGCCAGCAGTTACATAGCGGGAGGGTACGAGCAGTACTTC. It is translated as CASSYIAGGYEQYF.

This chain joins TRBV2 and TRBJ1-1; maybe TRBD1 (5 bases). This CDR3 region has 11 residues. From germline, CDR1 is SNHLY and CDR2 FYNNEI. V was shortened by 10 bases and J by 1 base, with 7 bases between the two germline ends. CDR3 amino acids: CATQGNTEAFF. CDR3 DNA sequence: TGTGCCACTCAGGGGAACACTGAAGCTTTCTTT. Supplemented by reference TRBV2 and TRBJ1-1, the full variable domain reads EPEVTQTPSHQVTQMGQEVILRCVPISNHLYFYWYRQILGQKVEFLVSFYNNEISEKSEIFDDQFSVERPDGSNFTLKIRSTKLEDSAMYFCATQGNTEAFFGQGTRLTVV.

J is TRBJ2-5 and V is TRBV9; TRBD2 matches at 14 bases. This CDR3 region has 17 residues. CDR1 and CDR2 from the germline V gene are SGDLS and YYNGEE. J gave up 5 bases and V 4 bases, and 10 bases lay outside the gene matches. In nucleotides, the CDR3 is TGTGCCAGCAGCCCCGAGGGACTAGCGGGAGCTTGGGAGACCCAGTACTTC. This gives the protein CASSPEGLAGAWETQYF.